These T cell receptor beta chains were read from a single sample in a study of blood T cell repertoires in COVID-19. Only in-frame clones appear in the TCRdb table, and some are missing; sequencing was by immunoSEQ multiplex PCR. Of 300,000 to 400,000 clones in the sample, around 83% were seen once. The sample consisted of peripheral blood. The source is a man aged 25 to 40 with active or convalescent COVID-19. CDR3s include the opening cysteine and the closing phenylalanine or tryptophan. A D gene is named only where the DNA matches it firmly. Expanded clones get a size class; other rows say once, few or many, or leave the size out.

J | V | size | D | DNA | CDR3
TRBJ2-3 | TRBV15 | NA | TRBD2 | TGTGCCACCAGCAGGACGGGACTAGCGGGAGGAAGCACAGATACGCAGTATTTT | CATSRTGLAGGSTDTQYF
TRBJ2-3 | TRBV6-1 | NA | TRBD2 | TGTGCCAGCAGTGGTCGGATGCGGGAGTTTACAGATACGCAGTATTTT | CASSGRMREFTDTQYF
TRBJ1-5 | TRBV6-1 | NA | NA | TGTGCCAGCAGTGAAACCCCAGGATATAGCAATCAGCCCCAGCATTTT | CASSETPGYSNQPQHF
TRBJ1-1 | TRBV19 | NA | NA | TGTGCCAGTAGCCGGGGGGTAGTGGGCACTGAAGCTTTCTTT | CASSRGVVGTEAFF
TRBJ2-1 | TRBV4-3 | NA | TRBD2 | TGCGCCAGCAGCCAAGAGGGAACTAGCGGGGAGGGTGAGCAGTTCTTC | CASSQEGTSGEGEQFF
TRBJ2-2 | TRBV28 | NA | TRBD1 | TGTGCCAGCAGTTTAATAAAAGGACAGGGGGATAACACCGGGGAGCTGTTTTTT | CASSLIKGQGDNTGELFF
TRBJ1-3 | TRBV3-1/TRBV3-2 | NA | NA | TGTGCCAGCACCCTGTCGGGTGCTGGAAACACCATATATTTT | CASTLSGAGNTIYF
TRBJ2-2 | TRBV4-3 | NA | TRBD2 | TGCGCCAGCAGCTATGGACTAGCGGGGGTCGGGGAGCTGTTTTTT | CASSYGLAGVGELFF
TRBJ2-7 | TRBV5-4 | NA | NA | TGTGCCAGCAGCTCGTCTCCCTTCTACGAGCAGTACTTC | CASSSSPFYEQYF
TRBJ2-1 | TRBV27 | NA | NA | TGTGCCACCCGGACAATTTCTCTGAGCTCCTACAATGAGCAGTTCTTC | CATRTISLSSYNEQFF
TRBJ2-7 | TRBV24-1 | NA | NA | TGTGCCACCAGTGATCGGGGGGCGGGAGCCCACGAGCAGTACTTC | CATSDRGAGAHEQYF
TRBJ2-7 | TRBV11-3 | NA | TRBD2 | TGTGCCAGCGGGCGGGGGACCTCCTACGAGCAGTACTTC | CASGRGTSYEQYF
TRBJ2-7 | TRBV27 | NA | TRBD1 | TGTGCCAGCAGTTTATCAGGGGGCAAGCAGTACTTC | CASSLSGGKQYF
TRBJ2-4 | TRBV5-1 | NA | NA | TGCGCCAGCAGCCCCTGGGGGGATAAGGACATTCAGTACTTC | CASSPWGDKDIQYF
TRBJ1-5 | TRBV7-8 | NA | TRBD1 | TGTGCCAGCAGCTCGGACAGGGCCCAGCCCCAGCATTTT | CASSSDRAQPQHF
TRBJ1-6 | TRBV12-3/TRBV12-4 | NA | NA | TGTGCCAGCAGTTTTGGCTTTACTTCACCCCTCCACTTT | CASSFGFTSPLHF
TRBJ2-1 | TRBV6-2/TRBV6-3 | NA | TRBD1 | TGTGCCAGCAGTTACTCAAACAGGGGGCAGAAGCAGTTCTTC | CASSYSNRGQKQFF
TRBJ2-7 | TRBV11-3 | NA | NA | TGTGCCAGCAGCTTTTCACTTGGAGACGAGCAGTACTTC | CASSFSLGDEQYF
TRBJ1-4 | TRBV3-1/TRBV3-2 | few | NA | TGTGCCAGCAGCCAAGATCGGAGGGGTGGACTGTTTTTT | CASSQDRRGGLFF
TRBJ2-1 | TRBV7-2 | NA | TRBD2 | TGTGCCAGCAGGAACCTGGAGCGGGGTAGCTCCTACAATGAGCAGTTCTTC | CASRNLERGSSYNEQFF
TRBJ2-3 | TRBV6-5 | NA | TRBD2 | TGTGCCAGCAGTTACTCGACTAGCGGAGATACGCAGTATTTT | CASSYSTSGDTQYF
TRBJ2-5 | TRBV28 | NA | TRBD2 | TGTGCCAGCAGCGTCAGGGGCGCGGGAGGGGAGACCCAGTACTTC | CASSVRGAGGETQYF
TRBJ2-1 | TRBV18 | NA | NA | TGTGCCAGCTCCCGGGACTCGTACAATGAGCAGTTCTTC | CASSRDSYNEQFF
TRBJ2-7 | TRBV4-3 | NA | TRBD1 | TGCGCCAGCAGCCGGGACAGGGCCTACGAGCAGTACTTC | CASSRDRAYEQYF
TRBJ1-1 | TRBV5-1 | once | NA | TGCGCCAGCAGCTTGGGTATTCCGGCGGGGACTGAAGCTTTCTTT | CASSLGIPAGTEAFF
TRBJ1-4 | TRBV10-3 | once | NA | TGTGCCATCAGTGAGTTCCCGGCAACTAATGAAAAACTGTTTTTT | CAISEFPATNEKLFF
TRBJ1-6 | TRBV30 | few | NA | TGTGCCTGGAGTGTACTCAGGTCATGGCTCCACTTT | CAWSVLRSWLHF
TRBJ2-3 | TRBV9 | NA | TRBD2 | TGTGCCAGCAGCGTAGAAGGAGCGGGGGGATCAGATACGCAGTATTTT | CASSVEGAGGSDTQYF
TRBJ2-3 | TRBV7-8 | NA | NA | TGTGCCAGCAGCCTCTCCAGGGTAAAGGTCACAGATACGCAGTATTTT | CASSLSRVKVTDTQYF
TRBJ2-3 | TRBV29-1 | NA | TRBD2 | TGCAGCGTTGAAGAAGGAGCGGGACCGAGCACAGATACGCAGTATTTT | CSVEEGAGPSTDTQYF
TRBJ1-3 | TRBV28 | NA | NA | TGTGCCAGCAGCTCAAACAGGAGATCTGGAAACACCATATATTTT | CASSSNRRSGNTIYF
TRBJ2-1 | TRBV11-1 | NA | NA | TGTGCCAGCTCCCCCCGGTACCGGTACAATGAGCAGTTCTTC | CASSPRYRYNEQFF
TRBJ2-7 | TRBV19 | NA | TRBD2 | TGTGCCAGTAGTGATGGACTAGCGGGAGGTGCCTACGAGCAGTACTTC | CASSDGLAGGAYEQYF
TRBJ2-4 | TRBV29-1 | NA | NA | TGCAGCGTTGTAGCGAGGCTAGCCAAAAACATTCAGTACTTC | CSVVARLAKNIQYF
TRBJ1-1 | TRBV5-1 | NA | TRBD1 | TGCGCCAGCAGCTCCAGCGGGACAGGGGGCACTGAAGCTTTCTTT | CASSSSGTGGTEAFF
TRBJ1-2 | TRBV28 | NA | NA | TGTGCCAGCAGTCCGACCAGGGGTTATGGCTACACCTTC | CASSPTRGYGYTF
TRBJ1-6 | TRBV4-1 | NA | TRBD1 | TGCGCCAGCAGCCAAGGGTGGGACAGCGTTAATTCACCCCTCCACTTT | CASSQGWDSVNSPLHF
TRBJ1-5 | TRBV27 | NA | NA | TGTGCCAGCAGTTTGGAGGTTTATCAGCCCCAGCATTTT | CASSLEVYQPQHF
TRBJ1-5 | TRBV4-2 | NA | NA | TGTGCCAGCAGCCAAGAGGCCGGGGGGCGGCCCCAGCATTTT | CASSQEAGGRPQHF
TRBJ2-5 | TRBV4-2 | NA | NA | TGTGCCAGCAGCCAAGGAGATCGGGAAGAGACCCAGTACTTC | CASSQGDREETQYF
TRBJ1-2 | TRBV14 | few | TRBD1 | TGTGCCAGCAGCTATGCACAGGGGGGCTATGGCTACACCTTC | CASSYAQGGYGYTF
TRBJ1-4 | TRBV4-1 | few | NA | TGCGCCAGCAGCCAAGGGAGGGGTCCTCAACGTGAAAAACTGTTTTTT | CASSQGRGPQREKLFF
TRBJ2-1 | TRBV30 | NA | TRBD2 | TGTGCCTGGAGTCGACTAGCGGGGTACAATGAGCAGTTCTTC | CAWSRLAGYNEQFF
TRBJ1-5 | TRBV30 | NA | NA | TGTGCCTGGAGGCCTAACGGGTTTAGGCAGCCCCAGCATTTT | CAWRPNGFRQPQHF
TRBJ1-5 | TRBV21-1 | NA | NA | TGTGCCAGCATTGCGACAGGGGGGGATAATCAGCCCCAGCATTTT | CASIATGGDNQPQHF
TRBJ1-6 | TRBV11-2 | NA | TRBD1 | TGTGCCAGCAGGGGGACAGGGTCTAATAATTCACCCCTCCACTTT | CASRGTGSNNSPLHF
TRBJ2-2 | TRBV30 | NA | NA | TGTGCCTGGAGTGTATCTGCAGCCGGGGAGCTGTTTTTT | CAWSVSAAGELFF
TRBJ2-3 | TRBV7-3 | NA | TRBD2 | TGTGCCAGCAGCTTCCTACTAGCGCCCGGCAATACGCAGTATTTT | CASSFLLAPGNTQYF
TRBJ2-2 | TRBV27 | NA | NA | TGTGCCAGCAGTACCTTCCCGGGGACACTCAACACCGGGGAGCTGTTTTTT | CASSTFPGTLNTGELFF
TRBJ1-4 | TRBV19 | NA | TRBD1 | TGTGCCACCAGGGACAGGCGAACAACTAATGAAAAACTGTTTTTT | CATRDRRTTNEKLFF
TRBJ1-1 | TRBV5-6 | NA | NA | TGTGCCAGCAGCCTGACCGGAGGGTACACTGAAGCTTTCTTT | CASSLTGGYTEAFF
TRBJ2-1 | TRBV7-2 | once | NA | TGTGCCAGCAGCTTTCCCACCGGAGCCTACAATGAGCAGTTCTTC | CASSFPTGAYNEQFF
TRBJ1-1 | TRBV2 | once | TRBD1 | TGTGCCACCCGACAGGGGGGTATCACTGAAGCTTTCTTT | CATRQGGITEAFF